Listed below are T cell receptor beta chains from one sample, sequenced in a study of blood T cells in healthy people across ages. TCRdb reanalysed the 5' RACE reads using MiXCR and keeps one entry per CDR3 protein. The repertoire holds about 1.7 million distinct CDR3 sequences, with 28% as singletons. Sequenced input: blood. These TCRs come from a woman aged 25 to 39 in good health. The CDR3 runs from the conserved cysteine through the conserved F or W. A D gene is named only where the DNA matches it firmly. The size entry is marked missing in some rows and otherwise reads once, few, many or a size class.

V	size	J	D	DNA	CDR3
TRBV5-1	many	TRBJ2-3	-	TGCGCCAGCAGCTTGGATGTCGCCACTAGCACAGATACGCAGTATTTT	CASSLDVATSTDTQYF
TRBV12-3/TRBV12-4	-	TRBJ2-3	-	TGTGCCGGCACCTTAGGGTCCACAGATACGCAGTATTTT	CAGTLGSTDTQYF
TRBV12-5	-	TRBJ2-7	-	TGTGCTAGTGGTTTGGTTGGACGGGCGCAGGAGGACGAGCAGTACTTC	CASGLVGRAQEDEQYF
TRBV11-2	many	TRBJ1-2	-	TGTGCCAGCAGCTTAGACCCAGGAAGATCAGGGCCGGATGGCTACACCTTC	CASSLDPGRSGPDGYTF
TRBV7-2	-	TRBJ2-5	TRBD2	TGTGCCAGCAGCTTCCAAGGTTCGAGGGGAGGGGAGACCCAGTACTTC	CASSFQGSRGGETQYF
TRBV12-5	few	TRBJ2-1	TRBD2	TGTGCTAGTGGCCCTGGCCGGGACTACCTTTACAATGAGCAGTTCTTC	CASGPGRDYLYNEQFF
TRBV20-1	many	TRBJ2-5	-	TGCAGTGCGACCGGGCCTAGCGCGGAGACCCAGTACTTC	CSATGPSAETQYF
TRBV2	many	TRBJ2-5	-	TGTGCCAGCAGTGAAAACCAAGAGACCCAGTACTTC	CASSENQETQYF
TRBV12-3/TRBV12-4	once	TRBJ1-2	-	TGTGCCAGCAGTTTACAGACGGGCTATGGCTACACCTTC	CASSLQTGYGYTF
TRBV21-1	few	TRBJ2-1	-	TGTGCCAGCAGGTTCTGGGACTATTCCTACAATGAGCAGTTCTTC	CASRFWDYSYNEQFF
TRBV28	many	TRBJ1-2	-	TGTGCCAGCGGACGGACTATTATCTATGGCTACACCTTC	CASGRTIIYGYTF
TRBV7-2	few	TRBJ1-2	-	TGTGCCAGCAGCTCCTCAGGGGTTGGTTCCACCTTC	CASSSSGVGSTF
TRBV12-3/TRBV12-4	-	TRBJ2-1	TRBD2	TGTGCCAGCAGGGGTATCAGCGGGGAGCGATACAATGAGCAGTTCTTC	CASRGISGERYNEQFF
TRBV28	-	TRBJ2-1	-	TGTGCCAGCACGGCTTCTACCTCCTACAATGAGCAGTTCTTC	CASTASTSYNEQFF
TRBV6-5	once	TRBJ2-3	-	TGTGCCAGCAGTTACAAGGGGAACGCAGACACGCAGTATTTT	CASSYKGNADTQYF
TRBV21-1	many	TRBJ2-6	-	TGTGCCAGCAGCAGACGGGGGGCCAACGTCCTGACTTTC	CASSRRGANVLTF
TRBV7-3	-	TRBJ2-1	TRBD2	TGTGCCAGCAGCTCCACTAGCGGGGGGTTGAATGAGCAGTTCTTC	CASSSTSGGLNEQFF
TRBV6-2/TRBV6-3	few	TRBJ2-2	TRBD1	TGTGCCAGCAGTTACGACCCGGACAGGGACCCCACCGGGGAGCTGTTTTTT	CASSYDPDRDPTGELFF
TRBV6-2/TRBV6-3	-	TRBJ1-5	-	TGTGCCAGCAGCTACGGGCCAGGACGCAATCAGCCCCAGCATTTT	CASSYGPGRNQPQHF
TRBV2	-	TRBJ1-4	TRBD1	TGTGCCAGCAGTACAGGGGACGAAAAACTGTTTTTT	CASSTGDEKLFF
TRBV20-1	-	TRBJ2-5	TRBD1	TGCAGTGCTAGCGGGGGACAGGGGACAGAGACCCAGTACTTC	CSASGGQGTETQYF
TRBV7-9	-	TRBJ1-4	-	TGTGCCAGCAGCTCCCCAGGGGCGGCTAATGAAAAACTGTTTTTT	CASSSPGAANEKLFF
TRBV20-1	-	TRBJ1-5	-	TGCAGTGCTAGCCCAGGCCCTAATCAGCCCCAGCATTTT	CSASPGPNQPQHF
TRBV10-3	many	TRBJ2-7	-	TGTGCCATCAGCCCTGGACAAAGCTACGAGCAGTACTTC	CAISPGQSYEQYF
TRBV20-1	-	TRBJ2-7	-	TGCAGTGCTTGGGGGGCTGGGCTTCCCGAGCAGTACTTC	CSAWGAGLPEQYF
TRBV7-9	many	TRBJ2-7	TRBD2	TGTGCCAGCAGCTTAGGACTAGCGGGAGACTACGAGCAGTACTTC	CASSLGLAGDYEQYF
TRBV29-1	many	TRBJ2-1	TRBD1	TGCAGCGTGGACACAGGGGGAGGAGTTAGGAATGAGCAGTTCTTC	CSVDTGGGVRNEQFF
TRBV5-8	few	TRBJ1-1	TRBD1	TGTGCCAGCAGCACGGTGGGACAGGGTGAAATTCGGGCTTTCTTT	CASSTVGQGEIRAFF
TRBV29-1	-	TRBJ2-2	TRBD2	TGCAGCGCCGGGGGGACTAGCGGGGGACTGAACACCGGGGAGCTGTTTTTT	CSAGGTSGGLNTGELFF
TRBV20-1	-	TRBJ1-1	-	TGCAGTGCTAGTCGACTCACTGAAGCTTTCTTT	CSASRLTEAFF
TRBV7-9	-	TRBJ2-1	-	TGTGCCTGCAGCTTAGTAGGGGTCGCCTACAATGAGCAGTTCTTC	CACSLVGVAYNEQFF
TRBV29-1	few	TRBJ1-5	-	TGCAGCGTTGGGGAAGGGCAGGGAATCAATCAGCCCCAGCATTTT	CSVGEGQGINQPQHF
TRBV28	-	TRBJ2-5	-	TGTGCCAGCAGTGGGGCTGCCCGGAATATAGAGACCCAGTACTTC	CASSGAARNIETQYF
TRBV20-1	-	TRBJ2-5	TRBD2	TGCAGTGCTAGCGGGGGGGACACTCTAACAGGGATCCAAGAGACCCAGTACTTC	CSASGGDTLTGIQETQYF
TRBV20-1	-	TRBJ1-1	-	TGCAGTGCTAGGGTGGGACCAGCCCTGAACACTGAAGCTTTCTTT	CSARVGPALNTEAFF
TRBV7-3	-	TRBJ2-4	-	TGTGCCAGCAGCTCGCCGGGGCGAACCTACGGGCAGTACTTC	CASSSPGRTYGQYF